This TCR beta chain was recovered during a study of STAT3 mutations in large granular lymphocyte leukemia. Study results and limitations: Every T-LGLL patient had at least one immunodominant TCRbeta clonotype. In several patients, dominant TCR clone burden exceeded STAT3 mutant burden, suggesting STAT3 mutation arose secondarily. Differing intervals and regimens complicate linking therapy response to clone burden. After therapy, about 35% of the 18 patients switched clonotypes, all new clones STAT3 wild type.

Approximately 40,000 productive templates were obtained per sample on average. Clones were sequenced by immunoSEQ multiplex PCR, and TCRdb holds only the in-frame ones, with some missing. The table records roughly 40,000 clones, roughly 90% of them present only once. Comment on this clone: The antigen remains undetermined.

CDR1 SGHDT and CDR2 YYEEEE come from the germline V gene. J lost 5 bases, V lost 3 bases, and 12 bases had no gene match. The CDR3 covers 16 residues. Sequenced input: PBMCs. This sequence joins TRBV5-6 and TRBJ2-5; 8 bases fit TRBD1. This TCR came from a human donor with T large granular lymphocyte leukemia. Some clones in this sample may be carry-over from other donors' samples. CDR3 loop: CASSYRDRRASETQYF. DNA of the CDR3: TGTGCCAGCAGCTACCGGGACAGGAGGGCGTCGGAGACCCAGTACTTC. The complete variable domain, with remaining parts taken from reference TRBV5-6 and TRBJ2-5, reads DAGVTQSPTHLIKTRGQQVTLRCSPKSGHDTVSWYQQALGQGPQFIFQYYEEEERQRGNFPDRFSGHQFPNYSSELNVNALLLGDSALYLCASSYRDRRASETQYFGPGTRLLVL.